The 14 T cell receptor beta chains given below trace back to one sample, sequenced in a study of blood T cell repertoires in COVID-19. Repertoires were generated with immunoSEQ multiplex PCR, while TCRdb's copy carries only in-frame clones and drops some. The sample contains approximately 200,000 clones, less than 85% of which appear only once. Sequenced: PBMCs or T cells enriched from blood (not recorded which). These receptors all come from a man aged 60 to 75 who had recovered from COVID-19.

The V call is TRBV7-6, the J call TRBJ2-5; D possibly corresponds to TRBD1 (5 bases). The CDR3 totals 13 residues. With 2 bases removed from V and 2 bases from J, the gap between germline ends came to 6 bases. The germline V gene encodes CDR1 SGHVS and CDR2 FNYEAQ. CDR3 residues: CASSLKGQETQYF. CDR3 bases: TGTGCCAGCAGCTTAAAGGGGCAAGAGACCCAGTACTTC.

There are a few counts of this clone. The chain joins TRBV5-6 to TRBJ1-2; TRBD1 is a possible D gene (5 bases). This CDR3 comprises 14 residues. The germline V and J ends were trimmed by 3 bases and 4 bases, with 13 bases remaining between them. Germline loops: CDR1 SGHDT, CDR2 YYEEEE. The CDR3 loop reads CASSSPGGGYGYTF. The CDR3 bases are TGTGCCAGCAGCTCCCCTGGCGGGGGCTATGGCTACACCTTC.

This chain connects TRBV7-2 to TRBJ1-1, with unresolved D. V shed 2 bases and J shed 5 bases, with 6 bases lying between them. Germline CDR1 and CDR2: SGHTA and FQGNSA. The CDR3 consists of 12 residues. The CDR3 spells CASSLRETEAFF. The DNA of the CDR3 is TGTGCCAGCAGCTTAAGGGAGACTGAAGCTTTCTTT.

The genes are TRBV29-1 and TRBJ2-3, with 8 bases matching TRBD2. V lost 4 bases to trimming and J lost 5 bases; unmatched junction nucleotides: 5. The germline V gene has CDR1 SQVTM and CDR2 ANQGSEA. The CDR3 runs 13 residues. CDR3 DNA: TGCAGCGTTGGTGTCGGGGGGGTAGATACGCAGTATTTT. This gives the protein CSVGVGGVDTQYF.

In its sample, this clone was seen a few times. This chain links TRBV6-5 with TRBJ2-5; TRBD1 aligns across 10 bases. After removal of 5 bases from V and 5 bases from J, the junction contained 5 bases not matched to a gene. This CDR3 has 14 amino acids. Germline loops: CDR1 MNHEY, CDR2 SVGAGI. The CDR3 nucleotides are TGTGCCAGCAGTCCGGGACAGGGGAGGGAGACCCAGTACTTC. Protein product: CASSPGQGRETQYF.

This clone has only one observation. CDR3 loop: CASSLELGPLMDTEAFF. CDR3 in DNA: TGTGCCAGCAGCTTAGAGTTGGGCCCTCTGATGGACACTGAAGCTTTCTTT. This chain uses TRBV7-9 with TRBJ1-1; D gene ambiguous. Germline V gene sequence: CDR1 SEHNR, CDR2 FQNEAQ (reference sequence). V lost 1 base and J lost 3, with 18 bases in between. The CDR3 loop spans 17 amino acids.

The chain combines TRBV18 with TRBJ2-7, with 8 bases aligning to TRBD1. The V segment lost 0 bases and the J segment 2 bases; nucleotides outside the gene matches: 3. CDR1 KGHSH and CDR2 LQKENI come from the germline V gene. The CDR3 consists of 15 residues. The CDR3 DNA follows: TGTGCCAGCTCACCACCCCAGGGGGCCCCCTACGAGCAGTACTTC. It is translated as CASSPPQGAPYEQYF.

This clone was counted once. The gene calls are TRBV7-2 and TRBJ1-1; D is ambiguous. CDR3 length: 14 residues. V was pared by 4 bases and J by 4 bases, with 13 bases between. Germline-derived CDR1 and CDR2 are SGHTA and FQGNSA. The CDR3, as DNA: TGTGCCAGCAGCTCCAGCGGGCGGGTCACTGAAGCTTTCTTT. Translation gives CASSSSGRVTEAFF.

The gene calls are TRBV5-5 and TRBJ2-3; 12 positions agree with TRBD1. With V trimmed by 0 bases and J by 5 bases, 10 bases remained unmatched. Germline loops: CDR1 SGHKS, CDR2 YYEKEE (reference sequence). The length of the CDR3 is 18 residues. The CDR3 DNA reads TGTGCCAGCAGCTTGGAGGTTGGGACAGGGGGCTTTATAGATACGCAGTATTTT. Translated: CASSLEVGTGGFIDTQYF.

The CDR3 DNA reads as TGCGCCAGCAGCTTGTTTCTTGGGACAGACGAAAAACTGTTTTTT. It translates to CASSLFLGTDEKLFF. The chain couples TRBV5-1 to TRBJ1-4; 7 nucleotides align to TRBD1. The CDR3 covers 15 residues. V shed 1 base and J 8 bases; nucleotides not matched to a gene: 8. Germline CDR1 reads SGHRS; CDR2 reads YFSETQ.

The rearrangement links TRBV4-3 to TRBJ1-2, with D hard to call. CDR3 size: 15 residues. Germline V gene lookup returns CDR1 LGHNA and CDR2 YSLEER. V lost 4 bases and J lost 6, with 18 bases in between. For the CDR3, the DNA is TGCGCCAGCAGCCCCATAAGGCCACCGCGGGATGGCTACACCTTC. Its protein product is CASSPIRPPRDGYTF.

This chain's CDR3 is CASSFSAQRAGETQYF. In DNA, the CDR3 is TGTGCCAGCAGCTTTTCCGCCCAGCGGGCGGGAGAGACCCAGTACTTC. The V and J genes are TRBV5-5 and TRBJ2-5, with D possibly TRBD2 on 6 matching bases. The CDR3 spans 16 residues. Germline V CDR1 and CDR2: SGHKS, YYEKEE (reference sequence). Trimming took off 2 bases at V and 4 bases at J, with 18 bases between the two ends.

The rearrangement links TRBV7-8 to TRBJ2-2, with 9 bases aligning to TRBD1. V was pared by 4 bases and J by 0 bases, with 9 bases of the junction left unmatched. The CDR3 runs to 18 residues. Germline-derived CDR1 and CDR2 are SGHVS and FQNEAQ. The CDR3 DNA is TGTGCCAGCAGCTCCCGGACAGGGGCAGCCGCGAACACCGGGGAGCTGTTTTTT. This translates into CASSSRTGAAANTGELFF.

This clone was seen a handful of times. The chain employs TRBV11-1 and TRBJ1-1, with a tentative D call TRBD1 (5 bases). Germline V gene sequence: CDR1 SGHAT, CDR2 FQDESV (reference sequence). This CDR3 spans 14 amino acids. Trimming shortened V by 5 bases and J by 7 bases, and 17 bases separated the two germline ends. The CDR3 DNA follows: TGTGCCAGCAGCCGCGCAAGGGGCTCGGTTGAAGCTTTCTTT. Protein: CASSRARGSVEAFF.